Below, one T cell receptor beta chain is given with its context. No antigen is known for it. Each and every patient relapsed after autologous stem cell transplantation, and patients got differing brentuximab vedotin exposure. Each best response was a complete response, a partial response or progressive disease. Profiling relied on immunoSEQ multiplex PCR, and the TCRdb table lists in-frame clones only, not all of them. Here the sample spans 6,000 to 7,500 clones, 84% being singletons. The data stem from a study of PD-1 blockade in classical Hodgkin lymphoma. The overall study: Nivolumab was given intravenously to patients at 3 mg/kg every 2 weeks.

The CDR3 contains 15 residues. Germline CDR1 reads WSHSY; CDR2 reads SAAADI. Between the trimmed V and J ends, which lost 6 bases and 7 bases, there was a span of 16 bases. The study, taken as a whole, reports: Similar baseline diversity was found in complete responders and newly diagnosed patients. Some patients started nivolumab under 1 year after ASCT, and they were excluded.

This clonotype originated in a human donor with classical Hodgkin lymphoma. The V call is TRBV10-2, the J call TRBJ1-6, with a weak D call TRBD1 (5 bases). The source was peripheral blood mononuclear cells (PBMCs), collected at baseline. The CDR3 sequence: CASRGGTLGNSPLHF. The CDR3 DNA follows: TGCGCCAGCAGGGGGGGGACCTTAGGAAATTCACCCCTCCACTTT.